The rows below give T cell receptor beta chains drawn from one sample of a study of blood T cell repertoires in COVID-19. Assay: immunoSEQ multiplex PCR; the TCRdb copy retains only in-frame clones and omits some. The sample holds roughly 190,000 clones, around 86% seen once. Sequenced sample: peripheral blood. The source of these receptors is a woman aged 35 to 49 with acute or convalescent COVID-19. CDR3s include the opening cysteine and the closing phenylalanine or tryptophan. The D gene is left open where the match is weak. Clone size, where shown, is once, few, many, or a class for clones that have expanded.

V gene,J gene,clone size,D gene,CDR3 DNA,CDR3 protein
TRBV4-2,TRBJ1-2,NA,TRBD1,TGTGCCAGCAGCCAAGAGGCCACGGGACAGCGTTATGGCTACACCTTC,CASSQEATGQRYGYTF
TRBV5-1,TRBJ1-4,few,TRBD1,TGCGCCAGCAGCAAGGGACAGAATAATGAAAAACTGTTTTTT,CASSKGQNNEKLFF
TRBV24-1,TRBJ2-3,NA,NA,TGTGCCACCAGTGACTTTTCGAGGACGCAGTATTTT,CATSDFSRTQYF
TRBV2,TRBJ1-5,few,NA,TGTGCCAGCACAGGGGATGGCGGCAATCAGCCCCAGCATTTT,CASTGDGGNQPQHF
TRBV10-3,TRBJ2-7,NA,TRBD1,TGTGCCACCTGGGTGGGGACAGCGTACTACGAGCAGTATTTC,CATWVGTAYYEQYF
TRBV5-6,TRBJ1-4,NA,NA,TGTGCCAGCAGCTTCAGGCAGGGAAGAATTGAAAAACTGTTTTTT,CASSFRQGRIEKLFF
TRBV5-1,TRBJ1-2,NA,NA,TGCGCCAGCAGCTTGGACAGGGAAACATATGGCTACACCTTC,CASSLDRETYGYTF
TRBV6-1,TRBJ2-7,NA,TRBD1,TGTGCCAGCAGTGAAGCCGGGACAGGCTCCTACGAGCAGTACTTC,CASSEAGTGSYEQYF
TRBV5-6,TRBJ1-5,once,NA,TGTGCCAGCAACCACAGGTATAGCAATCAGCCCCAGCATTTT,CASNHRYSNQPQHF
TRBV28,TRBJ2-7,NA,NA,TGTGCCAGCAGTTCCGGCTACGAGCAGTACTTC,CASSSGYEQYF
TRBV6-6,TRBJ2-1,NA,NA,TGTGCCAGCAGTTACCCGGACTACTACAATGAGCAGTTCTTC,CASSYPDYYNEQFF
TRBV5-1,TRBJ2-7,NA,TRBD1,TGCGCCAGCAGTTACGACAGGGGGGTCGCCTACGAGCAGTACTTC,CASSYDRGVAYEQYF
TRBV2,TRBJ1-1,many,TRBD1,TGTGCCAGCAGTGGGAGAACAGGGGGCGGAACTGAAGCTTTCTTT,CASSGRTGGGTEAFF
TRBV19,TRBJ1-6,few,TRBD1,TGTGCCAGTAGTCCTAAATGGACAGGGGAAAGTTCACCCCTCCACTTT,CASSPKWTGESSPLHF
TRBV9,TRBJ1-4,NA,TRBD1,TGTGCCAGCAGCGCCTGGACAGGGGTGGGGGAAAAACTGTTTTTT,CASSAWTGVGEKLFF
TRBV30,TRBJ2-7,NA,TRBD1,TGTGCCTGGGGGCCGGGACAGGGATACGAGCAGTACTTC,CAWGPGQGYEQYF
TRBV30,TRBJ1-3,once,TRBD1,TGTGCCTGGAGCCCTCTCCCGCAGGGGGACCCGGGCACCATATATTTT,CAWSPLPQGDPGTIYF
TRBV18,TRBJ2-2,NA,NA,TGTGCCAGCTCACCCCCCGAGAGGCCCGGGGAGCTGTTTTTT,CASSPPERPGELFF